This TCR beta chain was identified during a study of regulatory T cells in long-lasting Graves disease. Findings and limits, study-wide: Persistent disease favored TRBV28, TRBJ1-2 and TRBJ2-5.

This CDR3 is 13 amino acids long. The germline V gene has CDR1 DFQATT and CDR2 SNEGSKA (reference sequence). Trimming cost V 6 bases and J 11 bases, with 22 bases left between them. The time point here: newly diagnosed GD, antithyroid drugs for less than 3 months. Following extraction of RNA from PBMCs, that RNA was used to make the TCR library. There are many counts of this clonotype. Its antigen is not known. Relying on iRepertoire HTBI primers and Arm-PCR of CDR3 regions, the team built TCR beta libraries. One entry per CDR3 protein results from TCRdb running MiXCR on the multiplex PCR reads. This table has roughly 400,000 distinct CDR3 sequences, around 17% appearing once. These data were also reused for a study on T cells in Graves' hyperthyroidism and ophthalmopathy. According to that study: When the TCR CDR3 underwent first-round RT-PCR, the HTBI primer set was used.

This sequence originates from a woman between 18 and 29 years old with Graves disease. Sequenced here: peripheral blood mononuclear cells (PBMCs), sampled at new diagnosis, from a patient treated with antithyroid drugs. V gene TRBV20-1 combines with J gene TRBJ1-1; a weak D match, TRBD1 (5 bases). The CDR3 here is CSARNSGGLGAFF. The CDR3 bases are TGCAGTGCCAGGAACTCCGGGGGTTTGGGGGCTTTCTTT.